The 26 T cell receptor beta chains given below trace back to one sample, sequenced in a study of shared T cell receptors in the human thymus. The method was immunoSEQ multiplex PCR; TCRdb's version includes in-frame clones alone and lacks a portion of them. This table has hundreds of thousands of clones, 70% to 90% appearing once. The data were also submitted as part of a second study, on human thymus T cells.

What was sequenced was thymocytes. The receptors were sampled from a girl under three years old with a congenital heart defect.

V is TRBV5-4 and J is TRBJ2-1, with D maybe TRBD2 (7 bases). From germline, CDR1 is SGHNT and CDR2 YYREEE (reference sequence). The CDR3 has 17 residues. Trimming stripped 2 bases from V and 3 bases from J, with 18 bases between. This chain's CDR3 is CASSFARGGPSYNEQFF. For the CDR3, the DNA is TGTGCCAGCAGCTTTGCCCGCGGGGGCCCGAGCTACAATGAGCAGTTCTTC.

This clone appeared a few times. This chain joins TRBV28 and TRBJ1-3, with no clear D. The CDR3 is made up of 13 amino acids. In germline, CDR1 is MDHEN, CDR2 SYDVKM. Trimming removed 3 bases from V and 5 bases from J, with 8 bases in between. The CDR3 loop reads CASSLGSRNTIYF. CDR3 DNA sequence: TGTGCCAGCAGTTTGGGCAGCAGAAACACCATATATTTT.

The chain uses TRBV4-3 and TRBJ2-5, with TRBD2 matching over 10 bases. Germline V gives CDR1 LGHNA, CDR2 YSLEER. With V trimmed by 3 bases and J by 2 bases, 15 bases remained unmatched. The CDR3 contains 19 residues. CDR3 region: CASSHALKGASGGQETQYF. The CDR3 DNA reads TGCGCCAGCAGCCACGCACTGAAGGGGGCTAGCGGGGGACAAGAGACCCAGTACTTC.

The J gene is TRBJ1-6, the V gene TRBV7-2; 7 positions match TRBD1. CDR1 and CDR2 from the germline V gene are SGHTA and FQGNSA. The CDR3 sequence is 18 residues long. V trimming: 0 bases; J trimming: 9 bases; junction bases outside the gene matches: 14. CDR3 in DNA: TGTGCCAGCAGCTTAGCAGAGTTGGACAGGCGGAGGAGTTCACCCCTCCACTTT. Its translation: CASSLAELDRRRSSPLHF.

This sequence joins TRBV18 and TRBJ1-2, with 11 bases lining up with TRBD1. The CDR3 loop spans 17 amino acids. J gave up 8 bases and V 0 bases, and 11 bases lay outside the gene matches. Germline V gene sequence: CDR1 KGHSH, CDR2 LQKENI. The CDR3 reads CASSPPPGQGEPRGYTF. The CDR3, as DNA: TGTGCCAGCTCACCACCGCCGGGACAGGGGGAGCCACGGGGCTACACCTTC.

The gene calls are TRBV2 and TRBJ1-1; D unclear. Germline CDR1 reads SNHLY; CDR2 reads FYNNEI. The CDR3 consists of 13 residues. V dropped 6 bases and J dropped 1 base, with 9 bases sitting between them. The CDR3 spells CASREQSNTEAFF. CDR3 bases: TGTGCCAGCAGAGAACAGTCGAACACTGAAGCTTTCTTT. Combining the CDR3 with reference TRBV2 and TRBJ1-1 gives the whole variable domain EPEVTQTPSHQVTQMGQEVILRCVPISNHLYFYWYRQILGQKVEFLVSFYNNEISEKSEIFDDQFSVERPDGSNFTLKIRSTKLEDSAMYFCASREQSNTEAFFGQGTRLTVV.

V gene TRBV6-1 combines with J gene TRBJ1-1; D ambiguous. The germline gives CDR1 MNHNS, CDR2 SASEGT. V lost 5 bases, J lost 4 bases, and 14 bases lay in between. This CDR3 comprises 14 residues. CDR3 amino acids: CASSRVAASTEAFF. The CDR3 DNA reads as TGTGCCAGCAGTCGAGTAGCGGCAAGCACTGAAGCTTTCTTT.

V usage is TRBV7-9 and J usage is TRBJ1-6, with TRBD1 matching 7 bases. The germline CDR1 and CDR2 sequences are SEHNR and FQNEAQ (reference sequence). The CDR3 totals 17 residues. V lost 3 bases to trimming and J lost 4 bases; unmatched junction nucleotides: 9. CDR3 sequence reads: CASSFTTGTAYNSPLHF. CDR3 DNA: TGTGCCAGCAGCTTCACGACCGGGACAGCGTATAATTCACCCCTCCACTTT. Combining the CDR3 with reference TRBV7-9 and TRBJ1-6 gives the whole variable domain DTGVSQNPRHKITKRGQNVTFRCDPISEHNRLYWYRQTLGQGPEFLTYFQNEAQLEKSRLLSDRFSAERPKGSFSTLEIQRTEQGDSAMYLCASSFTTGTAYNSPLHFGNGTRLTVT.

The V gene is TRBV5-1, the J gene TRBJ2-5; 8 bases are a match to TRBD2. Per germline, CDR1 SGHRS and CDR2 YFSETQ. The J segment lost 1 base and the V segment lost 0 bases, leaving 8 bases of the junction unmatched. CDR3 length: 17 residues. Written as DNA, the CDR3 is TGCGCCAGCAGCTTGGAGGGGGGACGGGGGGGCCAAGAGACCCAGTACTTC. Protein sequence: CASSLEGGRGGQETQYF.

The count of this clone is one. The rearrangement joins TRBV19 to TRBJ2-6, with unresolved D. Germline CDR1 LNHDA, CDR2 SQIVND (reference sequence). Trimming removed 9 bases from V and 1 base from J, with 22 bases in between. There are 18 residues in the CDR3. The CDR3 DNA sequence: TGTGCCAGCGGTACATGGATTACAGTTGCGTCTGGGGCCAACGTCCTGACTTTC. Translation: CASGTWITVASGANVLTF.

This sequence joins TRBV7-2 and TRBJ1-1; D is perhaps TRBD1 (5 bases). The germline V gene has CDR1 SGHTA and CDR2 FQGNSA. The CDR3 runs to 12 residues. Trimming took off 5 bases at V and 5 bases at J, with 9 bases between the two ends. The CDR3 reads CASSAGRTEAFF. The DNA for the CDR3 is TGTGCCAGCAGCGCGGGGCGGACTGAAGCTTTCTTT.

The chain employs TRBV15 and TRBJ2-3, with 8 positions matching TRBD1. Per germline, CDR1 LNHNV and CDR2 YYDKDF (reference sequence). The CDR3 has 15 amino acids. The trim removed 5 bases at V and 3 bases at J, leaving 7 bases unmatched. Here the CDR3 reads CATSLRDRITDTQYF. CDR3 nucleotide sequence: TGTGCCACCAGCCTCCGGGACAGGATTACAGATACGCAGTATTTT.

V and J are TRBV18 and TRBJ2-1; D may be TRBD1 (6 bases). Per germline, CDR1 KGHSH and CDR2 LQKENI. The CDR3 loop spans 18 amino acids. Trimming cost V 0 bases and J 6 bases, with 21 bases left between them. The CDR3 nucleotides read TGTGCCAGCTCACCACCAAGAACTTCAGGGGTCGAGGTCAATGAGCAGTTCTTC. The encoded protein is CASSPPRTSGVEVNEQFF.

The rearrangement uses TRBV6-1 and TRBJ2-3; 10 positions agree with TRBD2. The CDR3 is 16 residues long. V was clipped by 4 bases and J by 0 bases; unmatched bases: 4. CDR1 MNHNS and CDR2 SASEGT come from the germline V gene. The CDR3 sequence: CASSALAGESTDTQYF. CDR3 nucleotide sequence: TGTGCCAGCAGTGCCCTAGCGGGGGAAAGCACAGATACGCAGTATTTT.

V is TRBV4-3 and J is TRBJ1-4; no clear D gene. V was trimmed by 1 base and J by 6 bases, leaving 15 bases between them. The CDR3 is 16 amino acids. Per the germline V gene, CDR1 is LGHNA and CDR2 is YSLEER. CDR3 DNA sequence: TGCGCCAGCAGCCAAGGCGGGGTGAACGTTGATGAAAAACTGTTTTTT. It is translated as CASSQGGVNVDEKLFF.

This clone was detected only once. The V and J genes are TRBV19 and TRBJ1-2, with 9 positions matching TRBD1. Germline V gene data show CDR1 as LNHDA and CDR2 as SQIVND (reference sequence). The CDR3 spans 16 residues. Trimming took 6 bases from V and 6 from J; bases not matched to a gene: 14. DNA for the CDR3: TGTGCCAGTAGGAGGGATAACAGGGGGCGCGTAGATGGCTACACCTTC. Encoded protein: CASRRDNRGRVDGYTF.

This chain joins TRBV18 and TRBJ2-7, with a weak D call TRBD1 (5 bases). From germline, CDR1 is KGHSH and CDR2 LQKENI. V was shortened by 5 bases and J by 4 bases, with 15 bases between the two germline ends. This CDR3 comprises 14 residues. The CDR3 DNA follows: TGTGCCAGCTCAAGTACAGGTCTTGGGTACGAGCAGTACTTC. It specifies CASSSTGLGYEQYF.

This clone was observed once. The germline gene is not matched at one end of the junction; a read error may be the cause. The DNA for the CDR3 is TGCGCCAGCAATAGACACCTAAATCAGCCTCAGCATTTT. It translates to CASNRHLNQPQHF. This rearrangement joins TRBV10-2 to TRBJ1-5, with D unresolved. CDR1 and CDR2 from the germline V gene are WSHSY and SAAADI. The CDR3 spans 13 residues.

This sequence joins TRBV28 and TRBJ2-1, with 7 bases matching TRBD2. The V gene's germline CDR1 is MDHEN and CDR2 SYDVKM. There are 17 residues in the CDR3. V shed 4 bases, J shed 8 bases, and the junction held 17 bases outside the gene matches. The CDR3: CASSSAPTAGLHHEQFF. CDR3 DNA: TGTGCCAGCAGTTCCGCCCCGACAGCGGGGCTCCACCATGAGCAGTTCTTC.

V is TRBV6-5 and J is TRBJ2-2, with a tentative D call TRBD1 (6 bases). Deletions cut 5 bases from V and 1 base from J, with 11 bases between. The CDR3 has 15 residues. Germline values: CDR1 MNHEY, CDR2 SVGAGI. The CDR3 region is CASSPRDMNTGELFF. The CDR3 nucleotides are TGTGCCAGCAGTCCCCGGGACATGAACACCGGGGAGCTGTTTTTT.

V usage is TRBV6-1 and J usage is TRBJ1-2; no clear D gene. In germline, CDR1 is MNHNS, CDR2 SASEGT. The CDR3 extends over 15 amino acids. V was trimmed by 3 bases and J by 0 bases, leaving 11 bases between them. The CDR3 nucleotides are TGTGCCAGCAGTGACGTGGAGATAGCTAACTATGGCTACACCTTC. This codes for CASSDVEIANYGYTF.

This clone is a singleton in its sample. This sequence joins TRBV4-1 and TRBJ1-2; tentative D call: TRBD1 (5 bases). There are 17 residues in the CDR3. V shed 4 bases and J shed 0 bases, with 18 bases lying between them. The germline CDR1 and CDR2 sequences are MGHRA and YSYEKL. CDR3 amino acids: CASSPDRGWGANYGYTF. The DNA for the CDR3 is TGCGCCAGCAGCCCAGATCGAGGGTGGGGGGCTAACTATGGCTACACCTTC.

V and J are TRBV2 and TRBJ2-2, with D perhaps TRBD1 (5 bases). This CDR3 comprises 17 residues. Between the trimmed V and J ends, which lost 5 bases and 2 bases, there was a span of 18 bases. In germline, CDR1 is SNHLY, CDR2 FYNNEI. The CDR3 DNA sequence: TGTGCCAGCAGTTACGACAGTCAGACTTCAAACACCGGGGAGCTGTTTTTT. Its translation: CASSYDSQTSNTGELFF.

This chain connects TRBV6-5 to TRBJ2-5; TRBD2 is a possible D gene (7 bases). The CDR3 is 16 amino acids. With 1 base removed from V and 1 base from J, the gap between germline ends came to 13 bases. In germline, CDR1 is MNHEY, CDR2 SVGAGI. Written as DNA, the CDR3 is TGTGCCAGCAGTTACTGGCAGGGAGGGGGCCAAGAGACCCAGTACTTC. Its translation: CASSYWQGGGQETQYF.

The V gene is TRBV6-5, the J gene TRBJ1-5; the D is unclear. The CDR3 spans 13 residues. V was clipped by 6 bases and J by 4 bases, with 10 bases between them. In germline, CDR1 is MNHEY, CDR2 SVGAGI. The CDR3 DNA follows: TGTGCCAGCAGCCGACACGAGAATCAGCCCCAGCATTTT. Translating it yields CASSRHENQPQHF.

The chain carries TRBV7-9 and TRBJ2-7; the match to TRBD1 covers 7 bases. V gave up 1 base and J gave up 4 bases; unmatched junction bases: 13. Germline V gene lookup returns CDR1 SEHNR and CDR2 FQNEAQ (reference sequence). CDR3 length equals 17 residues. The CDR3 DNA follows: TGTGCCAGCAGCTTAGTAGGACCCGGGACAGACTATTACGAGCAGTACTTC. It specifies CASSLVGPGTDYYEQYF.